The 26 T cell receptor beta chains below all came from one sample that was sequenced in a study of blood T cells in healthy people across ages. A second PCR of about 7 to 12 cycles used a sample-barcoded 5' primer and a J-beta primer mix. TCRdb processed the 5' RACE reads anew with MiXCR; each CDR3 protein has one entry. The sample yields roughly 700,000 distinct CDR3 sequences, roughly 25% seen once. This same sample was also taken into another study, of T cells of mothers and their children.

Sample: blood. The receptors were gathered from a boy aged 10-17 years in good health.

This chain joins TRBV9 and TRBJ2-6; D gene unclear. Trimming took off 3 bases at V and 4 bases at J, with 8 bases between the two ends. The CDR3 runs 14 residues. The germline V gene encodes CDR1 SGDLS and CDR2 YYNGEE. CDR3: CASSGRSGANVLTF. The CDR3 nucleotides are TGTGCCAGCAGCGGGCGTTCCGGGGCCAACGTCCTGACTTTC.

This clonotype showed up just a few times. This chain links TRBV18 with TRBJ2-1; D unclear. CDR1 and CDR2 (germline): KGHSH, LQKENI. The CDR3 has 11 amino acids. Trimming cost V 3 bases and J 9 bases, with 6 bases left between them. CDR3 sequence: CASSPSGEQFF. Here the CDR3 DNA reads TGTGCCAGCTCACCTAGTGGTGAGCAGTTCTTC.

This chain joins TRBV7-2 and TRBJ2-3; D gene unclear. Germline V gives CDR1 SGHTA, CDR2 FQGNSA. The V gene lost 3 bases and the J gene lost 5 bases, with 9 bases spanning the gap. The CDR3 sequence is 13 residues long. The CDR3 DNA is TGTGCCAGCAGCTTCTTGGCAGTAGATACGCAGTATTTT. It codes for CASSFLAVDTQYF.

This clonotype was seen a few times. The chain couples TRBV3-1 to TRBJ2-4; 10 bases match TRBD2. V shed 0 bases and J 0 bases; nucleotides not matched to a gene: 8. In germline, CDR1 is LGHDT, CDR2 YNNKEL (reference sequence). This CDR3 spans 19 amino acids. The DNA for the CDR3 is TGTGCCAGCAGCCAAGATCGGACTAGCGGATTACTAGCCAAAAACATTCAGTACTTC. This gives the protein CASSQDRTSGLLAKNIQYF. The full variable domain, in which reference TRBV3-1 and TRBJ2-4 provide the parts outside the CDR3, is DTAVSQTPKYLVTQMGNDKSIKCEQNLGHDTMYWYKQDSKKFLKIMFSYNNKELIINETVPNRFSPKSPDKAHLNLHINSLELGDSAVYFCASSQDRTSGLLAKNIQYFGAGTRLSVL.

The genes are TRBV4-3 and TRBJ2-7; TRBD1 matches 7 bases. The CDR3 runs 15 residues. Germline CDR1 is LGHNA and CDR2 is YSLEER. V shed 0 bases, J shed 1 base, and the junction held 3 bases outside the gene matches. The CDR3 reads CASSQEPGGSYEQYF. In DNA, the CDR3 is TGCGCCAGCAGCCAAGAGCCAGGGGGATCCTACGAGCAGTACTTC.

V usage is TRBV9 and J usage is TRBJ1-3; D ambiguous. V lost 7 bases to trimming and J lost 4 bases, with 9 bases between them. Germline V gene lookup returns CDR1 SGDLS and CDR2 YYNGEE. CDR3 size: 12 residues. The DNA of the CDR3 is TGTGCCAGCGGGCTAGGCGGAAACACCATATATTTT. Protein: CASGLGGNTIYF.

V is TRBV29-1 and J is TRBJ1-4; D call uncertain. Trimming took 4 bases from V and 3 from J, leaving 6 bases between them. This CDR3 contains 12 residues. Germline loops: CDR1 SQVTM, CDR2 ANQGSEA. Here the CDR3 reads CSVGAANEKLFF. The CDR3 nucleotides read TGCAGCGTTGGGGCAGCTAATGAAAAACTGTTTTTT. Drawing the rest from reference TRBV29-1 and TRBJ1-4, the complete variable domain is SAVISQKPSRDICQRGTSLTIQCQVDSQVTMMFWYRQQPGQSLTLIATANQGSEATYESGFVIDKFPISRPNLTFSTLTVSNMSPEDSSIYLCSVGAANEKLFFGSGTQLSVL.

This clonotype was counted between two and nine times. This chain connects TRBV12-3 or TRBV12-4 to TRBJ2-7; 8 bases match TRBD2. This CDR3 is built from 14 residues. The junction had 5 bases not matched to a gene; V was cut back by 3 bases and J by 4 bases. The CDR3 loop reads CASSFEAGEYEQYF. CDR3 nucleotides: TGTGCCAGCAGTTTTGAAGCGGGGGAGTACGAGCAGTACTTC.

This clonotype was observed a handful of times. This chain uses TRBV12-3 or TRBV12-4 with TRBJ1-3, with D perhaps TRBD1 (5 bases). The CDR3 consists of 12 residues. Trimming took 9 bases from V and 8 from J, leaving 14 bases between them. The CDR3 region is CASAPGGHTIYF. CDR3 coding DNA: TGTGCCAGTGCCCCCGGGGGACACACCATATATTTT.

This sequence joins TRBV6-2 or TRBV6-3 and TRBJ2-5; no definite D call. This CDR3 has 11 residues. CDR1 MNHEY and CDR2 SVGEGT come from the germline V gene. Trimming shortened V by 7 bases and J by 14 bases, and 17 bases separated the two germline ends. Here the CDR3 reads CASTSLGSRYF. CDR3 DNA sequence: TGTGCCAGCACCTCGTTAGGCAGCCGATACTTC.

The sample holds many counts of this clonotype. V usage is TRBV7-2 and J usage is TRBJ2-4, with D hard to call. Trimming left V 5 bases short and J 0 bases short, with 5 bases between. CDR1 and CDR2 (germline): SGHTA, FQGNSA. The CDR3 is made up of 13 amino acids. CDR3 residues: CASSEAAKNIQYF. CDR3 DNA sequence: TGTGCCAGCAGCGAAGCAGCCAAAAACATTCAGTACTTC.

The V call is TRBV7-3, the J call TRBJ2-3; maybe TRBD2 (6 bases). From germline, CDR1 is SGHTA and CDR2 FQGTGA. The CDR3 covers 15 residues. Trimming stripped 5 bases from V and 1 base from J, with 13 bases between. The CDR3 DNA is TGTGCCAGCAGCCAAAGTGGGGAGGGCACAGATACGCAGTATTTT. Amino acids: CASSQSGEGTDTQYF.

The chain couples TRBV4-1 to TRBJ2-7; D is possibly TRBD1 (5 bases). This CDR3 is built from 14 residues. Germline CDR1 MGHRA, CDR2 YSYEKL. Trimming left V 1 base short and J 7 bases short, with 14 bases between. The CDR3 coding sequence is TGCGCCAGCAGCCAAGTTCCACAGGTCCCAGAGCAGTACTTC. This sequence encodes CASSQVPQVPEQYF.

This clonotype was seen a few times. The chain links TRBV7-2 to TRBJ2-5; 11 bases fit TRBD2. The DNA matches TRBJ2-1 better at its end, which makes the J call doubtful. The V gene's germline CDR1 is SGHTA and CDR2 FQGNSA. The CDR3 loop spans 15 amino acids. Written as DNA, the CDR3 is TGTGCCAGCAGCTTAGCTAGCGGGGGGGGCGATGAGCAGTTCTTC. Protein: CASSLASGGGDEQFF.

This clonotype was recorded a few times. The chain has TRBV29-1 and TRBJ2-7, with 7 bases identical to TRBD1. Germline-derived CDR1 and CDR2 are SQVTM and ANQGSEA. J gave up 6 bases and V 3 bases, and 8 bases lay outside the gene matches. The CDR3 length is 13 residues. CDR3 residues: CSVDEGPGGEQYF. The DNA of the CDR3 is TGCAGCGTTGATGAGGGTCCAGGGGGCGAGCAGTACTTC.

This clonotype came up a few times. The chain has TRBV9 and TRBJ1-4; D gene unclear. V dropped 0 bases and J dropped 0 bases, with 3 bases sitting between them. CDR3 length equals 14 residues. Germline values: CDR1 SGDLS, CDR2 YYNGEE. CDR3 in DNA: TGTGCCAGCAGCGTAGATGCAACTAATGAAAAACTGTTTTTT. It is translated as CASSVDATNEKLFF.

CDR3 in amino acids: CSASRGARETQYF. As DNA, the CDR3 is TGCAGTGCTAGTCGGGGGGCACGAGAGACCCAGTACTTC. J is TRBJ2-5 and V is TRBV20-1; tentatively, D is TRBD2 (7 bases). V shed 3 bases and J shed 4 bases, with 12 bases lying between them. The germline V gene encodes CDR1 DFQATT and CDR2 SNEGSKA (reference sequence). The CDR3 sequence is 13 residues long.

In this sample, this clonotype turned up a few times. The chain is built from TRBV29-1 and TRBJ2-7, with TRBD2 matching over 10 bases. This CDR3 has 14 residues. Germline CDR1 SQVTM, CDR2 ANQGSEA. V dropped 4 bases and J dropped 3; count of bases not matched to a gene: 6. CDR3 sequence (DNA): TGCAGCGTTGCCCGCCTAGCGGGAGTCTACGAGCAGTACTTC. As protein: CSVARLAGVYEQYF.

Written as DNA, the CDR3 is TGCAGTGCTAGAGATTTGCAGGGGTCCTCTGGGGCCAACGTCCTGACTTTC. Its protein is CSARDLQGSSGANVLTF. V gene TRBV20-1 combines with J gene TRBJ2-6, with D possibly being TRBD1 (6 bases). The CDR3 contains 17 residues. CDR1 is DFQATT, CDR2 SNEGSKA, per germline (reference sequence). Trimming removed 0 bases from V and 0 bases from J, with 12 bases in between.

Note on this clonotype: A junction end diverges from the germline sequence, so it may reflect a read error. In DNA, the CDR3 is TGTGCTAGCAGCTTAAAACGCCCGAAAGAGACAGGGTTAGGAACCGGGGAGCTGTTTTTT. Its protein product is CASSLKRPKETGLGTGELFF. The genes are TRBV7-7 and TRBJ2-2, with 7 bases that match TRBD1. The CDR3 totals 20 residues. Germline V gives CDR1 SSHAT, CDR2 FNYEAQ (reference sequence).

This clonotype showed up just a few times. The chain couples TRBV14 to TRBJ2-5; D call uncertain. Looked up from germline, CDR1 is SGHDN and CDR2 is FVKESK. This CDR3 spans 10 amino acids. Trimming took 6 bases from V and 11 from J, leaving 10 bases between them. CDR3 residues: CASRSTAQYF. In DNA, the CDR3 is TGTGCCAGCAGGTCTACCGCGCAGTACTTC.

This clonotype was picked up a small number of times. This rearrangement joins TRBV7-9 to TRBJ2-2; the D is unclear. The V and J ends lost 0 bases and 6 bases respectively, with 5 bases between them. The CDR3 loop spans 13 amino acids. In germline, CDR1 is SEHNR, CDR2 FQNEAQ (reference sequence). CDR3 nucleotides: TGTGCCAGCAGCTTAGCCCGAGCCGGGGAGCTGTTTTTT. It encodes CASSLARAGELFF.

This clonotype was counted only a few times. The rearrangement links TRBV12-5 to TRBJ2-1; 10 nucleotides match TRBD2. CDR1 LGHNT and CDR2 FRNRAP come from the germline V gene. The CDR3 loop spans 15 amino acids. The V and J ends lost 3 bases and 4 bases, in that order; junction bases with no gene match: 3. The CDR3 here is CASGFETSGYNEQFF. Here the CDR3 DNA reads TGTGCTAGTGGTTTTGAGACTAGCGGGTACAATGAGCAGTTCTTC.

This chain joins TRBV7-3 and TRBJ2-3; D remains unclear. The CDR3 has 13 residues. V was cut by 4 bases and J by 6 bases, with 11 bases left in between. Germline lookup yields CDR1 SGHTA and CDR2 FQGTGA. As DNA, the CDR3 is TGTGCCAGCAGCTCCACCAGTGCGGATACGCAGTATTTT. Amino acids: CASSSTSADTQYF.

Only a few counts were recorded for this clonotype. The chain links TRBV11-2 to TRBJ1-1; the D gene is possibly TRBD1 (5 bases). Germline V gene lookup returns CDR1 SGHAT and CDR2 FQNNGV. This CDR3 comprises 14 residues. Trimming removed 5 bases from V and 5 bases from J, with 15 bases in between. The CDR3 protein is CASSPPGWGTEAFF. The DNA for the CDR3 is TGTGCCAGCAGCCCCCCGGGGTGGGGGACTGAAGCTTTCTTT.

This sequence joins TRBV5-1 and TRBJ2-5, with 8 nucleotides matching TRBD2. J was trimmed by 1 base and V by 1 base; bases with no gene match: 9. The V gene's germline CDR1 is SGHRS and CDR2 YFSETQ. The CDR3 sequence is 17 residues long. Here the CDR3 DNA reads TGCGCCAGCAGCTTGAGCGCTAGCGGGCCCAGCCAAGAGACCCAGTACTTC. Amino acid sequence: CASSLSASGPSQETQYF.